Sequencing of this T cell receptor (beta chain) was carried out in a study of vaccination effects on CD4 cells after COVID-19. Across the study: Post-vaccine sampling took place a median of 72 days after the second dose. Points from the study as a whole: Limitations: small convalescent group and missing early post-infection timepoints.

Germline V gene lookup returns CDR1 WSHSY and CDR2 SAAADI. The CDR3 extends over 14 amino acids. Trimming removed 2 bases at V and 1 base at J, with 3 bases between. Culture lasted 10 days before CD4+ T cell isolation. All participants had two doses of either the BNT162b2 or mRNA-1273 vaccine. Vaccinated participants had no history of SARS-CoV-2 infection and tested negative for nucleocapsid antibodies. Half-medium replacement with IL-2 medium occurred on days 3 and 7. This clone was found once. Its antigen is currently unknown. Sequencing was performed with immunoSEQ multiplex PCR; in TCRdb, only in-frame clones are kept and a portion is missing. The sample contains 43,000 or so clones, around 70% of which appear only once.

The specimen comprised CD4+ T cells from PBMCs cultured without peptide, sampled after COVID-19 vaccination. The genes are TRBV10-2 and TRBJ2-6; no clear D. This receptor was obtained from a human donor who received a COVID-19 vaccine. CDR3 nucleotide sequence: TGCGCCAGCAGTGAGACGTCTGGGGCCAACGTCCTGACTTTC. It translates to CASSETSGANVLTF.